A selection of T cell receptor beta chains follows, all from one sample in a study of CD8 T cells in Susac syndrome. TCRdb re-analysed the immunoSEQ multiplex PCR reads in MiXCR, keeping a single row per CDR3 protein. This table has about 180,000 distinct CDR3 sequences, 90% to 95% appearing once. Sequencing was performed on CD4+ T cells from PBMCs. These receptors all stem from a human donor with Susac syndrome. Both conserved end residues are part of each CDR3. D genes are given only for firm matches. Rows give clone size only sometimes, using once, few, many, or a class for an expanded clone.

abundance: -; d_gene: -; j_gene: TRBJ1-1; v_gene: TRBV20-1; CDR3nt: TGCAGTGCTTCCGGACGTTACACTGAAGCTTTCTTT; CDR3aa: CSASGRYTEAFF
abundance: -; d_gene: TRBD1; j_gene: TRBJ1-1; v_gene: TRBV5-1; CDR3nt: TGCGCCAGCAGTACAGGGGGACACACTGAAGCTTTCTTT; CDR3aa: CASSTGGHTEAFF
abundance: -; d_gene: TRBD1; j_gene: TRBJ1-5; v_gene: TRBV20-1; CDR3nt: TGCAGTGCTAGAGTGGGACAGGGTAGGAGCAATCAGCCCCAGCATTTT; CDR3aa: CSARVGQGRSNQPQHF
abundance: -; d_gene: -; j_gene: TRBJ1-2; v_gene: TRBV3-1; CDR3nt: TGTGCCAGCAGCCTCAGACAGGAGAGGGGCTACACCTTC; CDR3aa: CASSLRQERGYTF
abundance: -; d_gene: -; j_gene: TRBJ1-1; v_gene: TRBV29-1; CDR3nt: TGCAGCGTAGGGGAGGGCCAAGAAGCTTTCTTT; CDR3aa: CSVGEGQEAFF
abundance: -; d_gene: -; j_gene: TRBJ2-5; v_gene: TRBV12-3/TRBV12-4; CDR3nt: TGTGCCAGCAGGCAAGCCCGGGACCTACAGTACTTC; CDR3aa: CASRQARDLQYF
abundance: -; d_gene: TRBD1; j_gene: TRBJ1-1; v_gene: TRBV6-6; CDR3nt: TGTGCCAGCAGCTTACTGACAGGGTTGGGCACTGAAGCTTTCTTT; CDR3aa: CASSLLTGLGTEAFF
abundance: -; d_gene: -; j_gene: TRBJ1-2; v_gene: TRBV5-6; CDR3nt: TGTGCCAGCAGCCTCGAACAGCGCTATGGCTACACCTTC; CDR3aa: CASSLEQRYGYTF
abundance: -; d_gene: -; j_gene: TRBJ1-2; v_gene: TRBV13; CDR3nt: TGTGCCAGCAGCCTAGGCCGGCAGACCTATGGCTACACCTTC; CDR3aa: CASSLGRQTYGYTF
abundance: -; d_gene: -; j_gene: TRBJ1-1; v_gene: TRBV18; CDR3nt: TGTGCCAGCTCATCGGGGTTTGGAGCCAGTAACACTGAAGCTTTCTTT; CDR3aa: CASSSGFGASNTEAFF
abundance: -; d_gene: -; j_gene: TRBJ1-6; v_gene: TRBV9; CDR3nt: TGTGCCAGCAGCGTAGGGGGCTCGAAGGATTCACCCCTCCACTTT; CDR3aa: CASSVGGSKDSPLHF
abundance: -; d_gene: TRBD2; j_gene: TRBJ2-7; v_gene: TRBV18; CDR3nt: TGTGCCAGCTCACCAGGCAGCGGCGGGGGCGAGCAGTACTTC; CDR3aa: CASSPGSGGGEQYF
abundance: -; d_gene: TRBD1; j_gene: TRBJ1-5; v_gene: TRBV19; CDR3nt: TGTGCCAGTGTCGACAGGGCGAATCAGCCCCAGCATTTT; CDR3aa: CASVDRANQPQHF
abundance: -; d_gene: -; j_gene: TRBJ2-7; v_gene: TRBV21-1; CDR3nt: TGTGCCAGCAGCGCATCCAAGGGACAGGGAGCAAGGCTTTCCCACGAGCAGTACTTC; CDR3aa: CASSASKGQGARLSHEQYF
abundance: -; d_gene: -; j_gene: TRBJ1-5; v_gene: TRBV2; CDR3nt: TGTGCCAGCAACCAGGGGTGGGAGCCCCAGCATTTT; CDR3aa: CASNQGWEPQHF
abundance: -; d_gene: -; j_gene: TRBJ1-2; v_gene: TRBV6-5; CDR3nt: TGTGCCAGCACCCCCGGGGGGCCGCCTAACTATGGCTACACCTTC; CDR3aa: CASTPGGPPNYGYTF
abundance: once; d_gene: -; j_gene: TRBJ1-2; v_gene: TRBV4-2; CDR3nt: TGTGCCAGCAGCCAAGTGGCGGCAGGGGCTAACTATGGCTACACCTTC; CDR3aa: CASSQVAAGANYGYTF
abundance: -; d_gene: -; j_gene: TRBJ1-5; v_gene: TRBV20-1; CDR3nt: TGCAGTGCTGCCATTGGAGTGAACCCTTCATTCGATCAGCCCCAGCATTTT; CDR3aa: CSAAIGVNPSFDQPQHF
abundance: -; d_gene: -; j_gene: TRBJ1-3; v_gene: TRBV7-2; CDR3nt: TGTGCCAGCAGCCTCTCAACAGGGACTGGAAACACCATATATTTT; CDR3aa: CASSLSTGTGNTIYF
abundance: -; d_gene: TRBD2; j_gene: TRBJ2-7; v_gene: TRBV6-5; CDR3nt: TGTGCCAGCAGTTACTCGACTAGCGGGGGCACCTACGAGCAGTACTTC; CDR3aa: CASSYSTSGGTYEQYF
abundance: -; d_gene: -; j_gene: TRBJ2-2; v_gene: TRBV2; CDR3nt: TGTGCCAGCAGTGAGACGGGGGCCGTCACCGGGGAGCTGTTTTTT; CDR3aa: CASSETGAVTGELFF
abundance: -; d_gene: TRBD2; j_gene: TRBJ2-5; v_gene: TRBV6-1; CDR3nt: TGTGCCAGCAGTGCCTCTATAGCGGGGGCCCGGCGGATAGGGACCCAGTACTTC; CDR3aa: CASSASIAGARRIGTQYF
abundance: -; d_gene: TRBD1; j_gene: TRBJ1-6; v_gene: TRBV4-1; CDR3nt: TGCGCCAGCAGCCAAGACCAAAACAGGGGGTATAATTCACCCCTCCACTTT; CDR3aa: CASSQDQNRGYNSPLHF
abundance: -; d_gene: -; j_gene: TRBJ1-2; v_gene: TRBV30; CDR3nt: TGTGCCTGGAGTGTGGGAGGCGGAGATAACTATGGCTACACCTTC; CDR3aa: CAWSVGGGDNYGYTF
abundance: -; d_gene: TRBD1; j_gene: TRBJ2-3; v_gene: TRBV5-4; CDR3nt: TGTGCCAGCAGCTCCGGACAGGGGGCGCCCGGAGATACGCAGTATTTT; CDR3aa: CASSSGQGAPGDTQYF
abundance: once; d_gene: -; j_gene: TRBJ2-7; v_gene: TRBV5-1; CDR3nt: TGCGCCAGCAGTGGCCCAGGGTCCTACGAGCAGTACTTC; CDR3aa: CASSGPGSYEQYF
abundance: -; d_gene: -; j_gene: TRBJ1-6; v_gene: TRBV15; CDR3nt: TGTGCCACCAGCCACCCCGGACGGGAGGGATCACCCCTCCACTTT; CDR3aa: CATSHPGREGSPLHF
abundance: -; d_gene: TRBD2; j_gene: TRBJ2-1; v_gene: TRBV20-1; CDR3nt: TGCAGTGCTAGAGGGCGGGGGGGCTACAATGAGCAGTTCTTC; CDR3aa: CSARGRGGYNEQFF
abundance: -; d_gene: -; j_gene: TRBJ1-1; v_gene: TRBV5-1; CDR3nt: TGCGCCAGCACCCGGGATCCGAACACTGAAGCTTTCTTT; CDR3aa: CASTRDPNTEAFF
abundance: -; d_gene: TRBD1; j_gene: TRBJ1-1; v_gene: TRBV24-1; CDR3nt: TGTGCCACCAGTGCTTACAGGGGCCTTTGGATCCCTGAAGCTTTCTTT; CDR3aa: CATSAYRGLWIPEAFF
abundance: -; d_gene: -; j_gene: TRBJ1-5; v_gene: TRBV20-1; CDR3nt: TGCAGTGCTAGGCAGGGGAATCAGCCCCAGCATTTT; CDR3aa: CSARQGNQPQHF
abundance: -; d_gene: -; j_gene: TRBJ2-7; v_gene: TRBV18; CDR3nt: TGTGCCAGTTATCAGGGGGGGTTCAGCTCCTACGAGCAGTACTTC; CDR3aa: CASYQGGFSSYEQYF
abundance: -; d_gene: -; j_gene: TRBJ2-1; v_gene: TRBV4-1; CDR3nt: TGCGCCAGCAGCCAAGGTCCCGGGGGAGTCCACAATGAGCAGTTCTTC; CDR3aa: CASSQGPGGVHNEQFF
abundance: -; d_gene: TRBD1; j_gene: TRBJ2-1; v_gene: TRBV6-5; CDR3nt: TGTGCCAGCAGTTATCCCCGGGACAGGGGTCGCAATGAGCAGTTCTTC; CDR3aa: CASSYPRDRGRNEQFF
abundance: -; d_gene: -; j_gene: TRBJ2-7; v_gene: TRBV5-1; CDR3nt: TGCGCCAGCAGCTTCCGGCCGGGGAACGAGCAGTACTTC; CDR3aa: CASSFRPGNEQYF
abundance: -; d_gene: -; j_gene: TRBJ1-4; v_gene: TRBV3-1; CDR3nt: TGTGCCAGCAGCCAAGAGCGCCGAGCAACTAATGAAAAACTGTTTTTT; CDR3aa: CASSQERRATNEKLFF
abundance: once; d_gene: -; j_gene: TRBJ1-2; v_gene: TRBV9; CDR3nt: TGTGCCAGCAGCCCCACGGACGGATTTTCCTATGGCTACACCTTC; CDR3aa: CASSPTDGFSYGYTF
abundance: -; d_gene: TRBD2; j_gene: TRBJ2-1; v_gene: TRBV4-1; CDR3nt: TGCGCCAGCAGCCGACTAGCGGGGGTGGGGAATGAGCAGTTCTTC; CDR3aa: CASSRLAGVGNEQFF
abundance: -; d_gene: -; j_gene: TRBJ1-1; v_gene: TRBV12-5; CDR3nt: TGTGCTAGTGGTTTGGTAGGACGGGGGGACACTGAAGCTTTCTTT; CDR3aa: CASGLVGRGDTEAFF
abundance: -; d_gene: -; j_gene: TRBJ2-1; v_gene: TRBV5-6; CDR3nt: TGTGCCAGCAGTTGGGAGCGGGCCTACAATGAGCAGTTCTTC; CDR3aa: CASSWERAYNEQFF
abundance: -; d_gene: TRBD1; j_gene: TRBJ1-2; v_gene: TRBV27; CDR3nt: TGTGCCAGCAGTTTAGGGAGGCAGGGGGTCAACTATGGCTACACCTTC; CDR3aa: CASSLGRQGVNYGYTF
abundance: -; d_gene: TRBD1; j_gene: TRBJ2-4; v_gene: TRBV29-1; CDR3nt: TGCAGCGGGGGACAGGGTGCGGACATTCAGTACTTC; CDR3aa: CSGGQGADIQYF
abundance: -; d_gene: -; j_gene: TRBJ1-2; v_gene: TRBV7-9; CDR3nt: TGTGCCAGCAGCCCTAGAGATTTGGTCAGGCACTCTTTAAATCAAGGCTACACCTTC; CDR3aa: CASSPRDLVRHSLNQGYTF
abundance: -; d_gene: -; j_gene: TRBJ2-5; v_gene: TRBV4-3; CDR3nt: TGCGCCAGCAGCCAAGAGCCACGGGGGGAGACCCAGTACTTC; CDR3aa: CASSQEPRGETQYF
abundance: -; d_gene: -; j_gene: TRBJ2-1; v_gene: TRBV6-5; CDR3nt: TGTGCCAGCGGGACGAGCAGAGGCGTGAATGAGCAGTTCTTC; CDR3aa: CASGTSRGVNEQFF
abundance: few; d_gene: -; j_gene: TRBJ2-1; v_gene: TRBV5-6; CDR3nt: TGTGCCAGCAGCTTGGGGTTTGAGCAGTTCTTC; CDR3aa: CASSLGFEQFF
abundance: -; d_gene: -; j_gene: TRBJ2-3; v_gene: TRBV24-1; CDR3nt: TGTGCCACCAGTGATCACGTAGCCGGGGTAGAGCAGTATTTT; CDR3aa: CATSDHVAGVEQYF
abundance: once; d_gene: -; j_gene: TRBJ1-1; v_gene: TRBV29-1; CDR3nt: TGCAGCGTTGTAGTACAGGGAATTGAAGCTTTCTTT; CDR3aa: CSVVVQGIEAFF
abundance: -; d_gene: -; j_gene: TRBJ2-6; v_gene: TRBV5-4; CDR3nt: TGTGCCAGCAGCTTGGCCTTTAGGAGCTCTGGGGCCAACGTCCTGACTTTC; CDR3aa: CASSLAFRSSGANVLTF
abundance: -; d_gene: -; j_gene: TRBJ1-4; v_gene: TRBV5-1; CDR3nt: TGCGCCAGCAGCCTTGACACATCCCATGAAAAACTGTTTTTT; CDR3aa: CASSLDTSHEKLFF
abundance: -; d_gene: -; j_gene: TRBJ2-2; v_gene: TRBV4-2; CDR3nt: TGTGCCAGCAGCCAAGATCGAGGAGCGAACACCGGGGAGCTGTTTTTT; CDR3aa: CASSQDRGANTGELFF
abundance: -; d_gene: TRBD1; j_gene: TRBJ1-6; v_gene: TRBV20-1; CDR3nt: TGCAGTGCTAGGACAGGGGGCGCTGAGAATTCACCCCTCCACTTT; CDR3aa: CSARTGGAENSPLHF
abundance: once; d_gene: -; j_gene: TRBJ1-1; v_gene: TRBV20-1; CDR3nt: TGCAGTGCTCTGACAGAATCTAACACTGAAGCTTTCTTT; CDR3aa: CSALTESNTEAFF
abundance: -; d_gene: TRBD2; j_gene: TRBJ2-1; v_gene: TRBV7-3; CDR3nt: TGTGCCAGCAGCCTAGGGACTAGCTCCTACAATGAGCAGTTCTTC; CDR3aa: CASSLGTSSYNEQFF
abundance: -; d_gene: TRBD1; j_gene: TRBJ1-1; v_gene: TRBV7-2; CDR3nt: TGTGCCAGCAGCCGACAGGGAGGGAATATGAACACTGAAGCTTTCTTT; CDR3aa: CASSRQGGNMNTEAFF
abundance: -; d_gene: TRBD2; j_gene: TRBJ2-1; v_gene: TRBV5-1; CDR3nt: TGCGCCAGCAGCTCTCGGACTAGCGGGGGTGATGAGCAGTTCTTC; CDR3aa: CASSSRTSGGDEQFF
abundance: -; d_gene: -; j_gene: TRBJ1-2; v_gene: TRBV9; CDR3nt: TGTGCCAGCACCCGATCCGGATATGGCTACACCTTC; CDR3aa: CASTRSGYGYTF
abundance: -; d_gene: TRBD1; j_gene: TRBJ2-7; v_gene: TRBV2; CDR3nt: TGTGCCAGCACCGGGACAGGGGCCGGAATGTACTTC; CDR3aa: CASTGTGAGMYF
abundance: -; d_gene: TRBD2; j_gene: TRBJ2-1; v_gene: TRBV9; CDR3nt: TGTGCCAGCAGCGTATCCGGCTCCGGGGGGGGTGAGCAGTTCTTC; CDR3aa: CASSVSGSGGGEQFF